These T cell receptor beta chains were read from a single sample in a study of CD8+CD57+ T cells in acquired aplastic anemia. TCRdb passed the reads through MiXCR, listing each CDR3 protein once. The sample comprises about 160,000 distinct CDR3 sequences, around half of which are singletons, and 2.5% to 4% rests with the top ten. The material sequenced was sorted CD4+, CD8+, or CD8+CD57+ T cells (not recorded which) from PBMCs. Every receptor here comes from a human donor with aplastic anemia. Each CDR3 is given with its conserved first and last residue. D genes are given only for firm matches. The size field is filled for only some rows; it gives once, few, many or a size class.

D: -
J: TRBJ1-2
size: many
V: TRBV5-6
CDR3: CASSPWVAVRIGDTF
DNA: TGTGCCAGCAGCCCCTGGGTAGCAGTTCGCATTGGGGACACCTTC

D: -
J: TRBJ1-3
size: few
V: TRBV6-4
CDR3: CASSHTIYF
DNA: TGTGCCAGCAGTCACACCATATATTTT

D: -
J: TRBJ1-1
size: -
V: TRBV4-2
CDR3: CASSQGRDSAEAFF
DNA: TGTGCCAGCAGCCAAGGTCGAGATTCTGCTGAAGCTTTCTTT

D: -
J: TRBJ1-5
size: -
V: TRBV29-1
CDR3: CSVRDSNQPQHF
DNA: TGCAGCGTTAGGGATAGCAATCAGCCCCAGCATTTT

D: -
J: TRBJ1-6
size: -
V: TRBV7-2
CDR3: CASSLAGPGAGSPLHF
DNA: TGTGCCAGCAGCTTAGCGGGCCCGGGGGCTGGTTCACCCCTCCACTTT

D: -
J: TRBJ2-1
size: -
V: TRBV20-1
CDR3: CGARRDGVANEQFF
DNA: TGCGGTGCTCGTCGGGACGGGGTGGCCAATGAGCAGTTCTTC

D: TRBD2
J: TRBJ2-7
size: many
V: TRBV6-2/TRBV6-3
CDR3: CASRLAGGLAQYF
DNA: TGTGCCAGCAGACTAGCGGGGGGTTTAGCGCAGTACTTC

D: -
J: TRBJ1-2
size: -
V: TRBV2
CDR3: CASSEQGSGYTF
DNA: TGTGCCAGCAGTGAACAGGGCTCTGGCTACACCTTC

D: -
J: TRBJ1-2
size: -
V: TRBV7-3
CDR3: CASSYDSGYGYTF
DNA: TGTGCCAGCAGTTATGACTCCGGCTATGGCTACACCTTC

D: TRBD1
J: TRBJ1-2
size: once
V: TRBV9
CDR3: CASSQDRQGLIYGYTF
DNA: TGTGCCAGCAGCCAAGATAGACAGGGTCTAATATATGGCTACACCTTC